The clone carrying this T cell receptor beta chain has just one count. The CDR3 is 14 amino acids. CDR1 ENHRY and CDR2 SYGVKD come from the germline V gene. The germline V and J ends were trimmed by 0 bases and 5 bases, with 11 bases remaining between them. The method was immunoSEQ multiplex PCR; TCRdb's version includes in-frame clones alone and lacks a portion of them. Of approximately 350,000 clones in the sample, around 90% were seen once. The sample originates from a study of blood T cell repertoires in COVID-19. The sequenced material came from peripheral blood. This sequence joins TRBV10-3 and TRBJ2-7; TRBD2 might be the D (6 bases). This clonotype originated in a woman aged 18-29 years who had recovered from COVID-19. This CDR3 reads CAISESGGTNEQYV. In DNA, the CDR3 is TGTGCCATCAGTGAGTCAGGCGGGACCAACGAGCAGTACGTC.